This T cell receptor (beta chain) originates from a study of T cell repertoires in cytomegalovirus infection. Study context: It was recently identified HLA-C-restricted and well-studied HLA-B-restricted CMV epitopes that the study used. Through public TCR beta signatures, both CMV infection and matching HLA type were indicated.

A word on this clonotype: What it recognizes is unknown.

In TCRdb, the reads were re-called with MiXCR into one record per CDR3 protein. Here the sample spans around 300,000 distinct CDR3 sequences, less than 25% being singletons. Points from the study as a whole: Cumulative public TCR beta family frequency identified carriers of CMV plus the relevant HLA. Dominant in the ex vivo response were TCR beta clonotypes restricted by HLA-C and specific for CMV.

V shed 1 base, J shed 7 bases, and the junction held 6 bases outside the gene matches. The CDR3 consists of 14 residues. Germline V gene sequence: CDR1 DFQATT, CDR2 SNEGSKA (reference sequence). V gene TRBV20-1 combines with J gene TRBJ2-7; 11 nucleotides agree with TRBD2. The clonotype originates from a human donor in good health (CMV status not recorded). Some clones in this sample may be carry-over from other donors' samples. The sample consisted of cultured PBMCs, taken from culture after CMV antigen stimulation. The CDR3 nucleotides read TGCAGTGCTAGAGGGACTAGCGGGTTTGGGGAGCAGTACTTC. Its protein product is CSARGTSGFGEQYF.